This passage covers 18 T cell receptor beta chains from one sample sequenced in a study of blood T cell repertoires in COVID-19. TCRdb's table, derived via immunoSEQ multiplex PCR, lists solely in-frame clones and lacks some. The table has just under 150,000 clones, 75% to 90% seen once; the top ten hold 4.5% to 5.5%. Sequencing input: peripheral blood. These receptors were collected from a human donor in a cohort sampled during active COVID-19.

V is TRBV23-1 and J is TRBJ2-7; a weak D match, TRBD1 (6 bases). TRBV23-1 has ORF status, its function being uncertain. The CDR3 runs to 13 residues. Between the trimmed V and J ends, which lost 7 bases and 5 bases, there was a span of 15 bases. CDR3 sequence (DNA): TGCGCCAGCATAGGGTGGTCAGGGGACGAGCAGTACGTC. Translation gives CASIGWSGDEQYV.

A few counts support this clone. The chain carries TRBV2 and TRBJ1-2, with 9 nucleotides matching TRBD1. The CDR3 is 16 amino acids. With V trimmed by 5 bases and J by 6 bases, 13 bases remained unmatched. CDR1 is SNHLY and CDR2 is FYNNEI in the germline V gene. This chain's CDR3 is CASSSEVGTGTHGYTF. CDR3 DNA: TGTGCCAGCAGTTCAGAGGTGGGGACAGGGACCCATGGCTACACCTTC.

By sample fraction, this clone is medium-sized. The J gene is TRBJ1-3, the V gene TRBV5-6; maybe TRBD1 (6 bases). This CDR3 contains 15 residues. The ends were cut back, 3 bases at V and 2 bases at J, with 12 bases in the middle. Germline CDR1 and CDR2: SGHDT and YYEEEE. CDR3 coding DNA: TGTGCCAGCAGCTGGGCACAGGGAACTGGAAACACCATATATTTT. It encodes CASSWAQGTGNTIYF.

The chain carries TRBV28 and TRBJ2-7; TRBD2 is a possible D gene (5 bases). V was cut by 6 bases and J by 1 base, with 7 bases left in between. CDR1 and CDR2 from the germline V gene are MDHEN and SYDVKM. The CDR3 totals 12 residues. The CDR3: CASRTGSYEQYF. The CDR3 DNA follows: TGTGCCAGCAGGACGGGGTCCTACGAGCAGTACTTC.

This clone was seen once. The chain employs TRBV7-3 and TRBJ2-1, with 8 positions matching TRBD1. CDR1 is SGHTA, CDR2 FQGTGA, per germline. The CDR3 is made up of 16 amino acids. The V gene end was trimmed by 5 bases and the J gene end by 6 bases; junction bases not matched to a gene: 12. CDR3 residues: CASSRSSDRGANEQFF. The CDR3 bases are TGTGCCAGCAGCCGGAGCTCCGACAGGGGAGCCAATGAGCAGTTCTTC.

The gene calls are TRBV10-3 and TRBJ1-5, with 8 bases matching TRBD1. V was clipped by 0 bases and J by 7 bases; unmatched bases: 5. The CDR3 has 15 residues. The germline V gene encodes CDR1 ENHRY and CDR2 SYGVKD. The DNA of the CDR3 is TGTGCCATCAGTGAGTCCCCCACAGGGGGGCAGCCCCAGCATTTT. Translation: CAISESPTGGQPQHF.

This clone was recorded once. This rearrangement joins TRBV5-4 to TRBJ2-3, with a tentative D call TRBD1 (6 bases). Germline loops: CDR1 SGHNT, CDR2 YYREEE (reference sequence). The CDR3 is 15 residues long. Trimming pared 0 bases from V and 5 bases from J, leaving 13 bases between. The CDR3 nucleotides are TGTGCCAGCAGCTTGGTGGCAGGGGCCGAAGATACGCAGTATTTT. Protein product: CASSLVAGAEDTQYF.

The gene calls are TRBV7-9 and TRBJ2-2; 8 bases are shared with TRBD1. CDR1 SEHNR and CDR2 FQNEAQ come from the germline V gene (reference sequence). CDR3 length: 13 amino acids. V lost 5 bases, J lost 7 bases, and 3 bases stayed unmatched. CDR3 loop: CASSPGGDGELFF. CDR3 coding DNA: TGTGCCAGCAGCCCAGGGGGCGACGGGGAGCTGTTTTTT.

This chain joins TRBV11-2 and TRBJ1-1; D is perhaps TRBD1 (6 bases). Germline V gene sequence: CDR1 SGHAT, CDR2 FQNNGV. V shed 5 bases and J shed 9 bases, with 10 bases lying between them. The length of the CDR3 is 11 residues. Here the CDR3 DNA reads TGTGCCAGCAGCCACAGGGAGAAAGCTTTCTTT. It yields the protein CASSHREKAFF.

CDR3 residues: CASSLTILGLQETQYF. CDR3 in DNA: TGTGCCAGCAGTCTAACGATTCTAGGCCTCCAAGAGACCCAGTACTTC. The V and J genes are TRBV27 and TRBJ2-5; D gene uncertain. The CDR3 has 16 amino acids. V lost 5 bases and J lost 1, with 17 bases in between. The germline CDR1 and CDR2 sequences are MNHEY and SMNVEV (reference sequence).

The gene calls are TRBV28 and TRBJ1-3; D unresolved. Trimming cost V 6 bases and J 0 bases, with 15 bases left between them. The CDR3 is made up of 16 amino acids. CDR1 is MDHEN, CDR2 SYDVKM, per germline. CDR3 DNA sequence: TGTGCCAGCAGCATTACTGACGGGATCTCTGGAAACACCATATATTTT. Amino acid sequence: CASSITDGISGNTIYF.

The count of this clone is one. J is TRBJ2-3 and V is TRBV5-6; 8 nucleotides align to TRBD2. Germline V gives CDR1 SGHDT, CDR2 YYEEEE. V dropped 6 bases and J dropped 2; count of bases not matched to a gene: 14. The CDR3 has 17 amino acids. The CDR3 protein is CASNPSTGGPLTDTQYF. The CDR3 DNA is TGTGCCAGCAACCCTTCAACGGGGGGGCCCCTCACAGATACGCAGTATTTT.

This sequence joins TRBV7-9 and TRBJ1-3; weak D call: TRBD1 (5 bases). V gave up 5 bases and J gave up 7 bases, with 12 bases separating them. Germline CDR1 is SEHNR and CDR2 is FQNEAQ (reference sequence). The CDR3 is 13 amino acids. The CDR3 sequence is CASSLYRGNTIYF. The CDR3 DNA sequence: TGTGCCAGCAGCCTCTACCGGGGGAACACCATATATTTT.

The sample holds a few counts of this clone. V and J are TRBV28 and TRBJ2-7, with D maybe TRBD2 (5 bases). This CDR3 comprises 13 residues. V lost 1 base and J lost 5, with 9 bases in between. Germline lookup yields CDR1 MDHEN and CDR2 SYDVKM. The CDR3 nucleotides read TGTGCCAGCAGTTTATTAGACGGGAACGAGCAGTACTTC. This sequence encodes CASSLLDGNEQYF.

V is TRBV27 and J is TRBJ1-6; D gene unclear. Trimming cost V 2 bases and J 7 bases, with 6 bases left between them. Per the germline V gene, CDR1 is MNHEY and CDR2 is SMNVEV (reference sequence). The CDR3 sequence is 13 residues long. The DNA of the CDR3 is TGTGCCAGCAGTTTAACCCAGAATTCACCCCTCCACTTT. This sequence encodes CASSLTQNSPLHF.

V gene TRBV29-1 combines with J gene TRBJ2-1; 7 nucleotides align to TRBD2. The V gene's germline CDR1 is SQVTM and CDR2 ANQGSEA. The CDR3 is 14 amino acids. V dropped 7 bases and J dropped 6; count of bases not matched to a gene: 12. The CDR3, as DNA: TGCAGCGCTAGAGTGGCGGGAGAGGGCAATGAGCAGTTCTTC. Amino acid sequence: CSARVAGEGNEQFF.

The chain combines TRBV6-5 with TRBJ1-2, with 9 bases matching TRBD1. CDR1 is MNHEY and CDR2 is SVGAGI in the germline V gene. The CDR3 has 13 amino acids. V gave up 7 bases and J gave up 5 bases; unmatched junction bases: 5. This chain's CDR3 is CASISTGGYGYTF. The CDR3, as DNA: TGTGCCAGCATTTCGACAGGGGGATATGGCTACACCTTC.

The V call is TRBV2, the J call TRBJ2-7; TRBD2 matches at 15 bases. CDR1 and CDR2 (germline): SNHLY, FYNNEI. This CDR3 region has 16 residues. With V trimmed by 6 bases and J by 9 bases, 12 bases remained unmatched. CDR3 sequence: CASRARTSGGEYGQYF. The CDR3 region has the DNA TGTGCCAGCAGAGCCAGGACTAGCGGGGGGGAGTATGGGCAGTACTTC.